A single sample is the source of the 5 T cell receptor beta chains below, sequenced in a study of beta chain features in type 1 diabetes. Whole-study results and caveats: Shorter TCRB CDR3s, moderately but significantly so, marked every one of the four CD4+ subsets in Type 1 diabetes patients.

These receptors lack a known antigen. Since all of the isolated RNA was reverse transcribed, expressed TCRB transcripts were what got sequenced. The protocol was immunoSEQ multiplex PCR, while the TCRdb copy is restricted to in-frame clones and leaves out a portion. The data contain about 160,000 clones, around 9.7% of them singletons. Sequenced material: central memory CD4+ T cells from blood. All receptors come from a woman aged 25 to 39 with type 1 diabetes.

This clone was counted a few times. The CDR3 DNA sequence: TGTGCCTGGATTCTCCCGGGAGGGGGCCCAGATACGCAGTATTTT. This codes for CAWILPGGGPDTQYF. V usage is TRBV30 and J usage is TRBJ2-3, with D possibly TRBD2 on 8 matching bases. V lost 4 bases, J lost 4 bases, and 18 bases lay in between. The CDR3 consists of 15 residues. CDR1 is GTSNPN, CDR2 SVGIG, per germline (reference sequence).

The chain joins TRBV28 to TRBJ1-1; the match to TRBD1 covers 8 bases. J lost 7 bases, V lost 3 bases, and 4 bases had no gene match. The CDR3 is 13 amino acids. Germline CDR1 and CDR2: MDHEN and SYDVKM. CDR3 sequence: CASSLGQALEAFF. The CDR3 DNA sequence: TGTGCCAGCAGTTTGGGACAGGCCCTTGAAGCTTTCTTT. The variable domain in full, completed from reference TRBV28 and TRBJ1-1, reads DVKVTQSSRYLVKRTGEKVFLECVQDMDHENMFWYRQDPGLGLRLIYFSYDVKMKEKGDIPEGYSVSREKKERFSLILESASTNQTSMYLCASSLGQALEAFFGQGTRLTVV.

This clone was picked up a small number of times. The rearrangement links TRBV7-9 to TRBJ2-6; 9 bases agree with TRBD1. The trim removed 3 bases at V and 0 bases at J, leaving 6 bases unmatched. Germline CDR1 is SEHNR and CDR2 is FQNEAQ (reference sequence). The CDR3 covers 18 residues. CDR3 bases: TGTGCCAGCAGCTTCGGGACAGGGACGGTCTCTGGGGCCAACGTCCTGACTTTC. Translation: CASSFGTGTVSGANVLTF.

The gene calls are TRBV7-6 and TRBJ2-1; possible D gene TRBD1, 7 bases. This CDR3 has 16 residues. The germline CDR1 and CDR2 sequences are SGHVS and FNYEAQ. Trimming shortened V by 0 bases and J by 15 bases, and 24 bases separated the two germline ends. CDR3 residues: CASSLATPDQGGLSFF. DNA for the CDR3: TGTGCCAGCAGCTTAGCGACACCCGACCAGGGGGGTTTATCGTTCTTC.

The chain uses TRBV18 and TRBJ1-1; no clear D gene. Per the germline V gene, CDR1 is KGHSH and CDR2 is LQKENI. The germline V and J ends were trimmed by 2 bases and 3 bases, with 13 bases remaining between them. This CDR3 region has 15 residues. This chain's CDR3 is CASSPRRATDTEAFF. The CDR3 DNA sequence: TGTGCCAGCTCACCAAGGAGGGCGACGGACACTGAAGCTTTCTTT. The full variable domain, rest sourced from reference TRBV18 and TRBJ1-1, is NAGVMQNPRHLVRRRGQEARLRCSPMKGHSHVYWYRQLPEEGLKFMVYLQKENIIDESGMPKERFSAEFPKEGPSILRIQQVVRGDSAAYFCASSPRRATDTEAFFGQGTRLTVV.